One and the same sample provided the 18 T cell receptor beta chains below, sequenced in a study of T cell changes during pregnancy in multiple sclerosis. Method: immunoSEQ multiplex PCR; TCRdb's copy keeps in-frame clones and lacks some. The sample lists approximately 92,000 clones, roughly 92% seen once, with over 2% in the top ten. This specimen was peripheral blood, taken in the first trimester of pregnancy. The receptor set was obtained from a female donor with multiple sclerosis, enrolled in a pregnancy study.

V and J are TRBV27 and TRBJ2-2; D may be TRBD1 (5 bases). Germline CDR1 and CDR2: MNHEY and SMNVEV (reference sequence). V was cut by 8 bases and J by 5 bases, with 18 bases left in between. CDR3 size: 15 residues. DNA for the CDR3: TGTGCCAGCGCCCCTGCAGGGCCAAGGACCGGGGAGCTGTTTTTT. This codes for CASAPAGPRTGELFF.

The chain couples TRBV21-1 to TRBJ1-5; TRBD1, the D gene given by the table, was not confirmed from the DNA. TRBV21-1 is tagged as a pseudogene. The CDR3 runs to 20 residues. CDR3 protein: CASSHRDRGRVVDSNQPQHF. The CDR3 DNA follows: TGTGCCAGCAGCCACCGGGACAGGGGGCGAGTAGTTGATAGCAATCAGCCCCAGCATTTT.

Concerning this clone itself: As the CDR3 is not closed by the conserved phenylalanine or tryptophan, this likely results from a read error. The DNA is left out, because the CDR3 cannot be placed on it with certainty; the CDR3 is given as TCRdb lists it. This chain joins TRBV18 and TRBJ1-1; TRBD1 is the table's D call and was not checked against the DNA. With termini counted, the CDR3 has 13 amino acids. CDR1 and CDR2 (germline): KGHSH, LQKENI. The CDR3 region is CASSPFSEGAGVT.

The V call is TRBV27, the J call TRBJ2-1, with a tentative D call TRBD2 (6 bases). CDR3 size: 16 residues. Per the germline V gene, CDR1 is MNHEY and CDR2 is SMNVEV (reference sequence). Trimming pared 6 bases from V and 7 bases from J, leaving 22 bases between. CDR3 amino acids: CASRLAYSGHRNEQFF. CDR3 DNA: TGTGCCAGCAGGTTAGCCTATAGCGGTCACAGGAATGAGCAGTTCTTC.

The J gene is TRBJ2-7, the V gene TRBV19; D call uncertain. Germline values: CDR1 LNHDA, CDR2 SQIVND (reference sequence). This CDR3 has 15 residues. V shed 4 bases and J shed 0 bases, with 13 bases lying between them. CDR3 coding DNA: TGTGCCAGTAGTACTAGACGGCCGATCTCCTACGAGCAGTACTTC. Residues: CASSTRRPISYEQYF.

V usage is TRBV19 and J usage is TRBJ2-3; 7 nucleotides agree with TRBD1. This CDR3 has 18 amino acids. The germline V gene encodes CDR1 LNHDA and CDR2 SQIVND (reference sequence). V shed 7 bases, J shed 0 bases, and the junction held 16 bases outside the gene matches. CDR3 protein: CASTPKDRFRPSTDTQYF. The CDR3 DNA follows: TGTGCCAGTACCCCAAAGGACAGGTTTCGACCTAGCACAGATACGCAGTATTTT.

J is TRBJ1-1 and V is TRBV9; a weak D match, TRBD1 (5 bases). This CDR3 contains 14 residues. The germline CDR1 and CDR2 sequences are SGDLS and YYNGEE. V lost 0 bases, J lost 4 bases, and 10 bases lay in between. The CDR3 here is CASSVVRGGTEAFF. CDR3 DNA: TGTGCCAGCAGCGTAGTCCGGGGGGGCACTGAAGCTTTCTTT.

The chain employs TRBV7-9 and TRBJ2-7; D is undetermined. This CDR3 spans 13 amino acids. V was cut by 2 bases and J by 3 bases, with 8 bases left in between. The germline V gene encodes CDR1 SEHNR and CDR2 FQNEAQ (reference sequence). The DNA of the CDR3 is TGTGCCAGCAGCTTAAGCAGACTCTACGAGCAGTACTTC. It codes for CASSLSRLYEQYF.

This clone has only one observation. V and J are TRBV9 and TRBJ2-1; D gene ambiguous. Germline CDR1 reads SGDLS; CDR2 reads YYNGEE. This CDR3 is built from 16 residues. The V and J ends lost 2 bases and 1 base respectively, with 13 bases between them. CDR3 region: CASSVREASSYNEQFF. The CDR3 nucleotides read TGTGCCAGCAGCGTGAGAGAGGCCTCTTCCTACAATGAGCAGTTCTTC.

This clone has a single count. The chain couples TRBV5-4 to TRBJ2-3; 10 bases fit TRBD2. Germline V gene lookup returns CDR1 SGHNT and CDR2 YYREEE (reference sequence). The trim removed 3 bases at V and 3 bases at J, leaving 7 bases unmatched. The CDR3 contains 16 residues. The CDR3 region is CASSWKTSGKTDTQYF. CDR3 sequence (DNA): TGTGCCAGCAGCTGGAAAACTAGCGGGAAGACAGATACGCAGTATTTT.

The chain combines TRBV28 with TRBJ2-5; 8 nucleotides match TRBD1. Per the germline V gene, CDR1 is MDHEN and CDR2 is SYDVKM. V shed 3 bases, J shed 4 bases, and the junction held 13 bases outside the gene matches. This CDR3 contains 17 residues. CDR3 DNA: TGTGCCAGCAGTTTCGTGGGACAGGCCTCATGGGGAGAGACCCAGTACTTC. This translates into CASSFVGQASWGETQYF.

The V gene is TRBV6-5, the J gene TRBJ1-1; perhaps TRBD1 as D (6 bases). With 0 bases removed from V and 8 bases from J, the gap between germline ends came to 16 bases. CDR1 is MNHEY, CDR2 SVGAGI, per germline. The CDR3 is 15 residues long. The CDR3 loop reads CASSYSRQEFMEAFF. CDR3 nucleotides: TGTGCCAGCAGTTACTCGAGACAGGAATTCATGGAAGCTTTCTTT.

This clone was seen once. The V gene is TRBV6-1, the J gene TRBJ2-1, with TRBD2 identical over 7 bases. V shed 5 bases and J 6 bases; nucleotides not matched to a gene: 10. Germline CDR1 and CDR2: MNHNS and SASEGT. This CDR3 has 15 residues. The CDR3 DNA is TGTGCCAGCAGTCCCCAGTATGGGGGGGTCAATGAGCAGTTCTTC. It encodes CASSPQYGGVNEQFF.

This rearrangement joins TRBV28 to TRBJ2-7, with 9 bases that match TRBD1. Germline CDR1 is MDHEN and CDR2 is SYDVKM. With 7 bases clipped from V and 3 bases from J, the junction kept 10 bases outside the gene matches. The CDR3 is 15 residues long. CDR3: CASKIQGAVLYEQYF. CDR3 sequence (DNA): TGTGCCAGCAAAATACAGGGGGCAGTTCTCTACGAGCAGTACTTC.

This chain connects TRBV19 to TRBJ2-7, with unresolved D. Trimming took off 5 bases at V and 3 bases at J, with 5 bases between the two ends. Germline assignment: CDR1 LNHDA and CDR2 SQIVND (reference sequence). The CDR3 totals 11 residues. In DNA form, the CDR3 reads TGTGCCAGTAGTTCCCTCTACGAGCAGTACTTC. Translating it yields CASSSLYEQYF. The variable domain in full, with the rest retrieved from reference TRBV19 and TRBJ2-7, is DGGITQSPKYLFRKEGQNVTLSCEQNLNHDAMYWYRQDPGQGLRLIYYSQIVNDFQKGDIAEGYSVSREKKESFPLTVTSAQKNPTAFYLCASSSLYEQYFGPGTRLTVT.

This chain connects TRBV5-1 to TRBJ1-1, with no clear D. V was clipped by 0 bases and J by 6 bases, with 9 bases between them. The CDR3 covers 13 residues. Germline CDR1 is SGHRS and CDR2 is YFSETQ. CDR3 sequence reads: CASSLAYPPEAFF. The CDR3, as DNA: TGCGCCAGCAGCTTGGCCTACCCTCCTGAAGCTTTCTTT.

The rearrangement joins TRBV19 to TRBJ2-4; possible D gene TRBD1, 5 bases. Germline CDR1 and CDR2: LNHDA and SQIVND (reference sequence). With 10 bases removed from V and 0 bases from J, the gap between germline ends came to 13 bases. The CDR3 is 14 amino acids. The CDR3 DNA reads TGTGCCACGACACAGGCACTAGCCAAAAACATTCAGTACTTC. Residues: CATTQALAKNIQYF.

The chain is built from TRBV7-9 and TRBJ2-1, with TRBD2 as a possible D gene (5 bases). Per the germline V gene, CDR1 is SEHNR and CDR2 is FQNEAQ (reference sequence). This CDR3 is built from 17 residues. V was cut by 0 bases and J by 0 bases, with 12 bases left in between. The CDR3 DNA is TGTGCCAGCAGCTTAGCGGCGGACTTTCCCTCCTACAATGAGCAGTTCTTC. Protein product: CASSLAADFPSYNEQFF.